This TCR beta chain was profiled in a study of T cell repertoires in cytomegalovirus infection. TCRdb processed the reads anew with MiXCR; each CDR3 protein has one entry. The sample yields approximately 600,000 distinct CDR3 sequences, 40% seen once. The study, taken as a whole, reports: Predominance within the ex vivo response was attributable to HLA-C-restricted CMV-specific TCR beta clonotypes.

As to this clonotype: Its antigen is as yet unknown.

V lost 4 bases to trimming and J lost 5 bases; unmatched junction nucleotides: 7. The CDR3 consists of 17 residues. Germline CDR1 is LGHNA and CDR2 is YNFKEQ. This receptor was identified in a human donor in good health (CMV status not recorded). Some clones in this sample may be carry-over from other donors' samples. The chain is built from TRBV4-2 and TRBJ2-3; 15 nucleotides align to TRBD2. Sequencing was performed on cultured PBMCs, taken from culture after CMV antigen stimulation. CDR3 sequence: CASSPGTSGGYRDTQYF. CDR3 DNA sequence: TGTGCCAGCAGCCCAGGGACTAGCGGGGGGTATCGAGATACGCAGTATTTT.